The rows below give T cell receptor beta chains drawn from one sample of a study of shared T cell receptors in the human thymus. TCRdb keeps only in-frame clones here, not all; method: immunoSEQ multiplex PCR. The table has approximately 400,000 clones, approximately 95% seen once; the top ten hold roughly 0.021%. Material for sequencing was thymocytes. Receptors were obtained from a human donor. CDR3s include the opening cysteine and the closing phenylalanine or tryptophan. A D gene is named only where the DNA matches it firmly. Expanded clones are given a class, and other clones once, few, many or no size at all.

J,size,D,V,CDR3,DNA
TRBJ2-1,NA,TRBD1,TRBV29-1,CSVDRPRQGEQFF,TGCAGCGTTGATCGGCCCCGACAGGGTGAGCAGTTCTTC
TRBJ2-1,NA,NA,TRBV7-9,CASRLRGDEQFF,TGTGCCAGCAGGCTTAGGGGCGATGAGCAGTTCTTC
TRBJ1-1,NA,NA,TRBV28,CASRNFREPMNTEAFF,TGTGCCAGCAGAAATTTCCGGGAGCCCATGAACACTGAAGCTTTCTTT
TRBJ2-7,NA,NA,TRBV5-1,CASSLATRDGGYEQYF,TGCGCCAGCAGCTTGGCCACAAGGGACGGGGGCTACGAGCAGTACTTC
TRBJ1-3,NA,TRBD1,TRBV6-1,CASSGRDSQQSGNTIYF,TGTGCCAGCAGTGGCCGGGACAGCCAACAATCTGGAAACACCATATATTTT
TRBJ2-4,NA,TRBD2,TRBV28,CASSLCTSGSEAKNIQYF,TGTGCCAGCAGTTTATGCACTAGCGGGTCCGAAGCCAAAAACATTCAGTACTTC
TRBJ1-3,NA,NA,TRBV6-5,CASTFVPTPGNTIYF,TGTGCCAGCACCTTCGTCCCTACGCCAGGAAACACCATATATTTT
TRBJ1-3,NA,NA,TRBV2,CASSEAQGQPFSGNTIYF,TGTGCCAGCAGTGAAGCGCAAGGACAGCCGTTCTCTGGAAACACCATATATTTT
TRBJ2-2,once,NA,TRBV19,CASSILPGTHHTGELFF,TGTGCCAGTAGTATATTGCCCGGGACGCATCACACCGGGGAGCTGTTTTTT
TRBJ1-1,NA,NA,TRBV27,CASSRNRENTEAFF,TGTGCCAGCAGTAGGAACCGAGAGAACACTGAAGCTTTCTTT
TRBJ1-6,NA,NA,TRBV28,CASSLGTDLGYNSPLHF,TGTGCCAGCAGCCTCGGGACCGACCTAGGCTATAATTCACCCCTCCACTTT
TRBJ1-3,NA,NA,TRBV9,CASSVSFGNTIYF,TGTGCCAGCAGCGTATCTTTTGGAAACACCATATATTTT
TRBJ2-7,NA,NA,TRBV7-8,CASSLAGDATYEQYF,TGTGCCAGCAGCTTAGCTGGTGATGCCACCTACGAGCAGTACTTC
TRBJ1-5,NA,NA,TRBV19,CASSIEGPLDVPQHF,TGTGCCAGTAGTATAGAAGGGCCGCTCGATGTTCCCCAGCATTTT
TRBJ1-1,NA,NA,TRBV7-6,CASSARVNTEAFF,TGTGCCAGCAGCGCCAGGGTGAACACTGAAGCTTTCTTT
TRBJ2-2,NA,TRBD2,TRBV7-9,CASRTGGAPTGELFF,TGTGCCAGCAGAACGGGGGGGGCCCCCACCGGGGAGCTGTTTTTT
TRBJ2-3,NA,NA,TRBV15,CATSVSTDTQYF,TGTGCCACCAGCGTTAGCACAGATACGCAGTATTTT
TRBJ1-2,NA,TRBD1,TRBV6-1,CASWDREYGYTF,TGTGCCAGCTGGGACAGAGAGTACGGCTACACCTTC
TRBJ2-7,NA,NA,TRBV6-6,CASSFSYEQYF,TGTGCCAGCAGTTTTTCCTACGAGCAGTACTTC
TRBJ2-7,once,NA,TRBV18,CASSPPNKAGQYEQYF,TGTGCCAGCTCACCACCGAACAAGGCAGGGCAGTACGAGCAGTACTTC
TRBJ1-4,NA,TRBD1,TRBV27,CASKGQGAEVRRVTTNEKLFF,TGTGCCAGCAAAGGTCAGGGGGCTGAAGTTCGTCGGGTTACAACTAATGAAAAACTGTTTTTT
TRBJ2-5,NA,TRBD2,TRBV7-2,CASSLMYGTSGLKTQYF,TGTGCCAGCAGCCTCATGTACGGGACTAGCGGGCTAAAGACCCAGTACTTC
TRBJ2-7,NA,TRBD1,TRBV27,CASSRSGTGGFYEQYF,TGTGCCAGCAGTCGATCCGGGACAGGGGGCTTCTACGAGCAGTACTTC
TRBJ2-3,NA,TRBD1,TRBV28,CASSSGGTGVPSYGADTQYF,TGTGCCAGCAGCTCAGGCGGGACAGGGGTACCGTCCTACGGCGCAGATACGCAGTATTTT
TRBJ2-3,NA,NA,TRBV27,CASTQLLDPQTSTDTQYF,TGTGCCAGCACCCAACTGCTCGACCCACAGACTAGCACAGATACGCAGTATTTT
TRBJ2-3,NA,TRBD2,TRBV9,CASSVAAGTKRDTQYF,TGTGCCAGCAGCGTAGCTGCCGGGACTAAAAGGGATACGCAGTATTTT
TRBJ1-5,NA,TRBD1,TRBV28,CASDARDRINQPQHF,TGTGCCAGCGATGCCAGGGACAGGATCAATCAGCCCCAGCATTTT
TRBJ2-7,NA,NA,TRBV30,CAWSVHSSYEQYF,TGTGCCTGGAGTGTACATAGTTCCTACGAGCAGTACTTC
TRBJ2-7,NA,NA,TRBV28,CASNYAGPIYEQYF,TGTGCCAGCAACTATGCGGGACCAATCTACGAGCAGTACTTC
TRBJ2-3,once,NA,TRBV19,CASRGQAETTDTQYF,TGTGCCAGTAGAGGGCAGGCTGAGACCACAGATACGCAGTATTTT
TRBJ2-2,NA,TRBD1,TRBV5-6,CASNRDRGRSSGELFF,TGTGCCAGCAACAGGGACAGGGGGCGCTCAAGTGGGGAGCTGTTTTTT
TRBJ2-3,NA,NA,TRBV15,CATRNGAIYDTQYF,TGTGCCACCCGAAATGGGGCCATTTACGATACGCAGTATTTT
TRBJ2-7,NA,TRBD1,TRBV5-4,CASSDFPGQLPYEQYF,TGTGCCAGCAGCGATTTTCCGGGACAGCTGCCCTACGAGCAGTACTTC